This TCR beta chain was sequenced in a study of early T cells in non-severe SARS-CoV-2 infection (dated by TCRdb to the early 2020s). Notes on the research overall: Bulk RNA from unsorted whole blood was used for TCR sequencing, so alpha and beta chains could not be paired.

The protocol used for the library was 5' RACE. Data came from a NextSeq 500. In the TCR library protocol, unique molecular identifiers were attached to individual cDNA molecules to correct for PCR bias and sequencing error. TCR alpha and beta chains were both sequenced, and the abundances of alpha and beta sequences in each sample were closely correlated with each other. Per the authors' processing: Decombinator V4 was used to perform V gene, J gene and CDR3 annotation of TCR sequences. TCRs were defined as expanded if a significant change between any two time points was detected under a Poisson model with p below 0.0001. TCR abundances were normalised to the total number of TCRs sequenced per sample and were expressed as counts per million. TRAV1-2 paired with TRAJ12, TRAJ20 or TRAJ33 defined MAIT TCRs, while TRAV10 paired with TRAJ18 defined iNKT TCRs. A search of VDJdb, accessed on 1 November 2021, was run for TCRs annotated to CMV, EBV and SARS-CoV-2, with TCRs annotated for multiple antigens excluded. TCRdb reprocessing: public reads trimmed at Q25 with fastp, clones called with MiXCR, in-frame beta chains kept. CDR3 protein duplicates are merged, each entry listing the most common genes and DNA. These V and J calls are TCRdb output, not the study's own analysis. In all, the sample holds roughly 28,000 distinct CDR3 sequences, and around 5% of those were seen once. The leading ten clones occupy roughly 0.88% of the sample.

A case-control design nested within a healthcare worker cohort in London, UK, was used, with weekly nasopharyngeal swab PCR tests and blood sampling performed. Healthcare workers were enrolled in the week of the UK lockdown, from 23 to 31 March 2020, and were followed every week for up to roughly 16 weeks. Here is what the overall study found, with its caveats: Matching against VDJdb was skewed toward anti-spike CD8 responses, likely underestimated virus-specific expansions, and missed private and CD4 specificities.

At the junction V is shortened by 2 bases and J by 4 bases, with 8 bases in between. Reading from cysteine to phenylalanine, the CDR3 counts 13 amino acids. Just the 39-base CDR3 DNA is kept, in frame starting at base 1. Based on the germline V gene, the CDR1 and CDR2 sequences are SQVTM and ANQGSEA. At least ten counts were recorded for this clonotype. No antigen is known for it. Base qualities are not provided; no much larger clone lies one nucleotide away. The material sequenced was whole blood. This chain is built from TRBV29-1 and TRBJ2-2, with an unclear D gene assignment. This clonotype was sampled from an adult who was a healthcare worker with PCR-confirmed SARS-CoV-2 infection or an uninfected control (not recorded which). The CDR3 region: CSVETGSTGELFF. The sequenced DNA: TGCAGCGTTGAAACGGGCTCCACCGGGGAGCTGTTTTTT.